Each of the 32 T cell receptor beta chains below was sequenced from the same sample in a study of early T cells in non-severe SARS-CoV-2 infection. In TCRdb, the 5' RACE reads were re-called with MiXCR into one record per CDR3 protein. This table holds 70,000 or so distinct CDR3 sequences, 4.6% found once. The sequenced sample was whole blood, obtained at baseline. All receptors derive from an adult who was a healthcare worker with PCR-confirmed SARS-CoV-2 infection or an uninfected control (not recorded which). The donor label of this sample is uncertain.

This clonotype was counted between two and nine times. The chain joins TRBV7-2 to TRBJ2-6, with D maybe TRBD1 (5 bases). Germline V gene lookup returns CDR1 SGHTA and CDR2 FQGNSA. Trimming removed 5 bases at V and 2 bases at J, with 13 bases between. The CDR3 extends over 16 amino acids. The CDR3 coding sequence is TGTGCCAGCAGCACCTCCAGGGCGGCTGGGGCCAACGTCCTGACTTTC. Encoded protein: CASSTSRAAGANVLTF.

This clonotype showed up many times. The CDR3 DNA is TGTGCCAGCTCGCCCGACAGGGGGCCCCATCAGCCCCAGCATTTT. As protein: CASSPDRGPHQPQHF. The V gene is TRBV18, the J gene TRBJ1-5; 10 bases align to TRBD1. The CDR3 is 15 amino acids. V shed 6 bases, J shed 5 bases, and the junction held 7 bases outside the gene matches. Germline V gives CDR1 KGHSH, CDR2 LQKENI.

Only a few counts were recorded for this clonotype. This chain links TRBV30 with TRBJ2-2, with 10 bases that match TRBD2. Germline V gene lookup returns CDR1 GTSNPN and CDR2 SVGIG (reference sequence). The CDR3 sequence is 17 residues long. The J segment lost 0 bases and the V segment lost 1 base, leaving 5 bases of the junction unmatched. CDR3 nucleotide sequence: TGTGCCTGGAGTGACACTAGCGGGACATCGAACACCGGGGAGCTGTTTTTT. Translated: CAWSDTSGTSNTGELFF.

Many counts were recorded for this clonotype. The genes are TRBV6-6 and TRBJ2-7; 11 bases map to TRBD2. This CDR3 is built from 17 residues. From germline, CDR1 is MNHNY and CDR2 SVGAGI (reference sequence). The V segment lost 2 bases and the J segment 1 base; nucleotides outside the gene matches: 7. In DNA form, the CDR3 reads TGTGCCAGCAGTTACGCGCCTAGCGGGGGGCGTTCCTACGAGCAGTACTTC. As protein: CASSYAPSGGRSYEQYF.

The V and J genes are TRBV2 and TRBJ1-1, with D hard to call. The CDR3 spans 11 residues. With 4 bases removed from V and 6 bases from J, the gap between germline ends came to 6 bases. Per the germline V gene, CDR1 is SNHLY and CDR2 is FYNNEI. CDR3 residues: CASSVRAEAFF. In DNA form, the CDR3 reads TGTGCCAGCAGTGTTAGGGCTGAAGCTTTCTTT.

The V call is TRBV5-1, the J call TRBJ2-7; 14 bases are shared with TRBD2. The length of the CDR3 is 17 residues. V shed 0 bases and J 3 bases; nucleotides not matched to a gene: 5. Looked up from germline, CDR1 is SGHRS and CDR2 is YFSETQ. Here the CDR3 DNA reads TGCGCCAGCAGCTTGGCGGGACTAGCGGGGGCGAACTACGAGCAGTACTTC. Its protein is CASSLAGLAGANYEQYF.

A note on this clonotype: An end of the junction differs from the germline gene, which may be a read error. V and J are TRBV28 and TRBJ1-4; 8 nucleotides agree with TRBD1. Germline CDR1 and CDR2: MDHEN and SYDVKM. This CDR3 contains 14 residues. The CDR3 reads CASSRQGINEELFF. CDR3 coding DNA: TGTGCCAGCAGCAGACAGGGGATTAATGAAGAACTGTTTTTT.

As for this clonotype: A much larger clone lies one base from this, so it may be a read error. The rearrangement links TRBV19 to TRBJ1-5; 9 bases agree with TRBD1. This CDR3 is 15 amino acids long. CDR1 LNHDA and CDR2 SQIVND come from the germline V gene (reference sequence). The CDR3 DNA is TGTGCCAGTAGTCCCGGGACAGGGAGCAATCAGCCCCGGCATTTT. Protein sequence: CASSPGTGSNQPRHF.

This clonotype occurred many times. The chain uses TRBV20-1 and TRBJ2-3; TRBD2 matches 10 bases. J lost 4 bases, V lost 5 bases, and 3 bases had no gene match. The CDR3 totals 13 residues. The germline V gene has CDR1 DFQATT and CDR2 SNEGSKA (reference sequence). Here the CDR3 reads CSALLAGADTQYF. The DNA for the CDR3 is TGCAGTGCTCTCCTAGCGGGGGCAGATACGCAGTATTTT.

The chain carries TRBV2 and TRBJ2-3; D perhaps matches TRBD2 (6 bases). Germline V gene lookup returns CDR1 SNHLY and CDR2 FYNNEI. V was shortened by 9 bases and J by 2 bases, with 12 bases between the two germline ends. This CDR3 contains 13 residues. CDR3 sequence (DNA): TGTGCCAGAACGGGACTCGTCACAGATACGCAGTATTTT. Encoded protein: CARTGLVTDTQYF.

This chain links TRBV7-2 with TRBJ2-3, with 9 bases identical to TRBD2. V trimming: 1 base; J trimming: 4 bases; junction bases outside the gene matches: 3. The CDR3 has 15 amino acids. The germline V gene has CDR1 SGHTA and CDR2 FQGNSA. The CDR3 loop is CASSLGGGVADTQYF. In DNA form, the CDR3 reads TGTGCCAGCAGCTTAGGCGGGGGGGTCGCAGATACGCAGTATTTT.

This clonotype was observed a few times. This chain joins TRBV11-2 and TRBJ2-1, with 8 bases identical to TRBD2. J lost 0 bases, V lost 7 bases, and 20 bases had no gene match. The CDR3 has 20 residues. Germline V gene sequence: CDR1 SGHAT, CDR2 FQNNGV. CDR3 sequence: CASTPGRKTGGYLSYNEQFF. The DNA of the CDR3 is TGTGCCAGCACCCCCGGCAGGAAGACGGGGGGGTACCTCTCCTACAATGAGCAGTTCTTC.

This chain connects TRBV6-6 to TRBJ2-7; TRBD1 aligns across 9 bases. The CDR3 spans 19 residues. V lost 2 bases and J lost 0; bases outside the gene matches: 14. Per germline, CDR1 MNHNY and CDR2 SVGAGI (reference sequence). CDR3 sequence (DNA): TGTGCCAGCAGTTACACATCCGAACCGACAGGGGGGTACTCCTACGAGCAGTACTTC. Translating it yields CASSYTSEPTGGYSYEQYF.

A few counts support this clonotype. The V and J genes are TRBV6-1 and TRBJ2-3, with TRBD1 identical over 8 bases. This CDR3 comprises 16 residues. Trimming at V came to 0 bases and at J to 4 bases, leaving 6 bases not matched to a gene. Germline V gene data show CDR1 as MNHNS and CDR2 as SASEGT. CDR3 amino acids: CASSEAPGGEADTQYF. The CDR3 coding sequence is TGTGCCAGCAGTGAAGCACCAGGGGGCGAGGCAGATACGCAGTATTTT.

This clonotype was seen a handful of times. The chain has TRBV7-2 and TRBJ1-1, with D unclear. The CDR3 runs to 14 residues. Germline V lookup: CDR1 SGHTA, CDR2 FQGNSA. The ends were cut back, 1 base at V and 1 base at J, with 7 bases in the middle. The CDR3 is CASSLVTENTEAFF. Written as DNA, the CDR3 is TGTGCCAGCAGCTTAGTGACGGAGAACACTGAAGCTTTCTTT.

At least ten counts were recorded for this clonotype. The CDR3 reads CSAREGRQETQYF. Written as DNA, the CDR3 is TGCAGTGCTAGAGAAGGCAGACAAGAGACCCAGTACTTC. This chain links TRBV20-1 with TRBJ2-5; no firm D call. The V gene lost 0 bases and the J gene lost 2 bases, with 7 bases spanning the gap. The CDR3 length is 13 residues. Germline values: CDR1 DFQATT, CDR2 SNEGSKA (reference sequence).

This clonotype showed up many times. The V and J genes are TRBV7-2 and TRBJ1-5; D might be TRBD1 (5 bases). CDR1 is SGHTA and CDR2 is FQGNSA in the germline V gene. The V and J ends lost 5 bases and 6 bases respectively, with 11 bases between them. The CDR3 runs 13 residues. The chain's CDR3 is CASSTRGFQPQHF. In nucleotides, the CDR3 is TGTGCCAGCAGCACCCGGGGGTTTCAGCCCCAGCATTTT.

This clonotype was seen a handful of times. The CDR3, as DNA: TGTGCCAGTCGACAGGTCTACGAGCAGTACTTC. Encoded protein: CASRQVYEQYF. The chain links TRBV28 to TRBJ2-7, with D possibly being TRBD1 (6 bases). This CDR3 region has 11 residues. Germline assignment: CDR1 MDHEN and CDR2 SYDVKM. The V end lost 9 bases, the J end lost 3 bases, and 9 bases lay between the germline ends.

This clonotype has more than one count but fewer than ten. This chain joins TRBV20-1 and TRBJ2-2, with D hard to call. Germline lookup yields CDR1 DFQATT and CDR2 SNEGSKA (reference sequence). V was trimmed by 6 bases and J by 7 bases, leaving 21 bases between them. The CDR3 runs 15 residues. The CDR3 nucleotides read TGCAGTGCGAACCGGAACAGCCTTTCTGGCGGGGAGCTGTTTTTT. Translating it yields CSANRNSLSGGELFF.

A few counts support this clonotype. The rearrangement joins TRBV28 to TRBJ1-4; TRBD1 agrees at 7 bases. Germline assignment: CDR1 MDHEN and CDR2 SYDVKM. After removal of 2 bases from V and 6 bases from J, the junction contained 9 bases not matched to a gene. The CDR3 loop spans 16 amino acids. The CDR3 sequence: CASSLDSVRGDEKLFF. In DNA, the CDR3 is TGTGCCAGCAGTTTAGACAGCGTCAGGGGGGATGAAAAACTGTTTTTT.

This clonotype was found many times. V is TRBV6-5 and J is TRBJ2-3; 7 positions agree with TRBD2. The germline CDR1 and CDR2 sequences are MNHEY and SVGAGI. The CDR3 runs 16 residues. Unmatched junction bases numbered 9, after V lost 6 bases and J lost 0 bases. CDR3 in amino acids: CASRPRLALSTDTQYF. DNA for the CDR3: TGTGCCAGCAGACCTCGACTAGCACTCAGCACAGATACGCAGTATTTT.

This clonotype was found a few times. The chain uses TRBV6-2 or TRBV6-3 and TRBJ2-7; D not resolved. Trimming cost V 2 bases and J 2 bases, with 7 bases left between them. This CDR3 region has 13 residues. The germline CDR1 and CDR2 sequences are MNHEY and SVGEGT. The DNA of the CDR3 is TGTGCCAGCAGTTACAGGGATACCTACGAGCAGTACTTC. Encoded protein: CASSYRDTYEQYF.

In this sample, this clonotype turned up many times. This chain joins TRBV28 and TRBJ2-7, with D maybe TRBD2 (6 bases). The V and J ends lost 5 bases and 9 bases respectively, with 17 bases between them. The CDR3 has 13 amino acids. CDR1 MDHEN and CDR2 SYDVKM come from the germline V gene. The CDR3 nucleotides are TGTGCCAGCAGTAGTGCGGAGGGGAAGGGGCAGTACTTC. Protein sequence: CASSSAEGKGQYF.

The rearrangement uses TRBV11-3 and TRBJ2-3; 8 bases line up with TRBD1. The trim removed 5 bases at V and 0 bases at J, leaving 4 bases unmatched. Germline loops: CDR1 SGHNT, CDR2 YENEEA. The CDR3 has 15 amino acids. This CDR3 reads CASSPRQGSTDTQYF. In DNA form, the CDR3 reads TGTGCCAGCAGCCCTAGACAGGGGAGCACAGATACGCAGTATTTT.

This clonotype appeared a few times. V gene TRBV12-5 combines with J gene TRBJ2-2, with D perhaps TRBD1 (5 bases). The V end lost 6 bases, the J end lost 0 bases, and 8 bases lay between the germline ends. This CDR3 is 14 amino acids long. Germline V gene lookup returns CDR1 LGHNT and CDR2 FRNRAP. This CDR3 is CASGRQTNTGELFF. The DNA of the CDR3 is TGTGCTAGTGGAAGACAGACGAACACCGGGGAGCTGTTTTTT.

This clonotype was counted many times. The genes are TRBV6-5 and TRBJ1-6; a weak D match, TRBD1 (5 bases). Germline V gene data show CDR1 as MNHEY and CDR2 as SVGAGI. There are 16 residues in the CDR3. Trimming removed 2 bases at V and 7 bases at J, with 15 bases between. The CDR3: CASSYGGEPGNSPLHF. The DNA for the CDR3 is TGTGCCAGCAGTTACGGGGGGGAACCGGGGAATTCACCCCTCCACTTT.

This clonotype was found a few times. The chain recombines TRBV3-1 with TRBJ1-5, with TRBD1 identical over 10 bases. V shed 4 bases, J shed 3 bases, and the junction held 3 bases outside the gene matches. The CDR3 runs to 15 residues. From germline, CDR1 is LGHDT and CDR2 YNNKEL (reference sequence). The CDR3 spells CASSPDRGANQPQHF. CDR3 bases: TGTGCCAGCAGCCCGGACAGGGGGGCCAATCAGCCCCAGCATTTT.

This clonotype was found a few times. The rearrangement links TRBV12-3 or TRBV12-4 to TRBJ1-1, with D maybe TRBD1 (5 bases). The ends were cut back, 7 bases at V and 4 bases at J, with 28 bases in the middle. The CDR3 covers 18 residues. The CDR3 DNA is TGTGCCAGCATCCTTTTAGGCAGGGTAGGGGTTTGGAGCACTGAAGCTTTCTTT. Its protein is CASILLGRVGVWSTEAFF.

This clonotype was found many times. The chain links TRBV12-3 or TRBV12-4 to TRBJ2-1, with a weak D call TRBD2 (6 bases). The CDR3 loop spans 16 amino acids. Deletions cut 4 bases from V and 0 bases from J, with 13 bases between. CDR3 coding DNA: TGTGCCAGCAGTTGGGGGGTAGTCCCCTCCTACAATGAGCAGTTCTTC. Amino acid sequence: CASSWGVVPSYNEQFF.

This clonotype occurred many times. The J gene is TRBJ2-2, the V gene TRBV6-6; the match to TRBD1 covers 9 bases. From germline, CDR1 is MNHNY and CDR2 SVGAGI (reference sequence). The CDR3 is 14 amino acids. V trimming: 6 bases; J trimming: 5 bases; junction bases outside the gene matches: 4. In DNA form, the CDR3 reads TGTGCCAGCAGCCTGACAGGGGGGACCGGGGAGCTGTTTTTT. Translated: CASSLTGGTGELFF.

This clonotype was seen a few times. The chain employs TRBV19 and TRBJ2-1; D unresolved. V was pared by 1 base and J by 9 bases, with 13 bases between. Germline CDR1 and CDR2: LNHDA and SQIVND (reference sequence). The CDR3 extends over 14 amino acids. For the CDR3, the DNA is TGTGCCAGTAGTATAGTCCCTAGTTATGGTGAGCAGTTCTTC. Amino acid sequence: CASSIVPSYGEQFF. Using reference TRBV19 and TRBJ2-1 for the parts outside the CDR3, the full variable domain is DGGITQSPKYLFRKEGQNVTLSCEQNLNHDAMYWYRQDPGQGLRLIYYSQIVNDFQKGDIAEGYSVSREKKESFPLTVTSAQKNPTAFYLCASSIVPSYGEQFFGPGTRLTVL.

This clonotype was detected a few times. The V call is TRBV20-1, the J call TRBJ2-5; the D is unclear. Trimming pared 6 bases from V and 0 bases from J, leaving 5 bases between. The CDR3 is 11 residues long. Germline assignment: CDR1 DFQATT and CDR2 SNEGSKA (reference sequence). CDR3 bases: TGCAGTGCCCAACACCAAGAGACCCAGTACTTC. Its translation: CSAQHQETQYF.